This T cell receptor beta chain was captured in a study of OX40 agonist ivuxolimab in advanced cancers. About the study: An anti-OX40 (CD134) antibody with agonistic activity, ivuxolimab, was administered to patients. People in dose escalation had one of these cancers: hepatocellular carcinoma, melanoma, renal cell or head and neck cancer. Study-wide findings and caveats: Clonal expansion in partial responders at 0.1-3.0 mg/kg ranked among the lowest.

TCRdb's table, derived via immunoSEQ multiplex PCR, lists solely in-frame clones and lacks some. The sample lists approximately 25,000 clones; 81% were seen once. To note about this clone: Its antigen is as yet unknown.

The germline V gene encodes CDR1 SGHDT and CDR2 YYEEEE. Trimming stripped 0 bases from V and 0 bases from J, with 10 bases between. The CDR3 length is 16 residues. Here the sequenced sample was CD4+ or CD8+ T cells sorted from blood, taken in a trial of the OX40 agonist ivuxolimab. This chain links TRBV5-6 with TRBJ2-1; D is unresolved. This clonotype was obtained from an adult with an advanced solid tumor such as melanoma, head and neck, liver or kidney cancer. This CDR3 reads CASSLVRGSSYNEQFF. The CDR3, as DNA: TGTGCCAGCAGCTTGGTCAGAGGTAGCTCCTACAATGAGCAGTTCTTC.